The T cell receptor (beta chain) under discussion was sequenced for a study of shared clonotypes between healthy human individuals. About the research overall: CD8 memory received one plate per donor, CD8 naive two, CD4 memory three and CD4 naive three.

The study drew all its donors from Caucasian adults living in Nashville, Tennessee. Study-level findings and limits: Though the depth was large, rarefaction showed that sorted-subset sequencing was incomplete.

Data came from immunoSEQ multiplex PCR; TCRdb stores just in-frame clones and leaves some out. The table includes 2 million to 2.5 million clones, about 92% detected once. In regard to this clone: Its antigen is unknown.

Trimming removed 6 bases at V and 8 bases at J, with 16 bases between. The V gene's germline CDR1 is MDHEN and CDR2 SYDVKM. The CDR3 is 13 residues long. The rearrangement links TRBV28 to TRBJ1-1, with a possible D match to TRBD1 (5 bases). This TCR came from a man aged 18 to 30 in good health. Some clones in this sample may be carry-over from other donors' samples. The specimen was naive CD4+ T cells from PBMCs. Noted subset: CD45RA+ positively selected. CDR3 sequence reads: CASSIPWEGEAFF. Here the CDR3 DNA reads TGTGCCAGCAGCATTCCTTGGGAGGGGGAAGCTTTCTTT.